This TCR beta chain was recorded in a study of a mutant IDH1 vaccine in newly diagnosed glioma. On the study more broadly: Vaccination began 4-6 weeks post radiotherapy alone, or with temozolomide cycles.

As to time point: week 11, during vaccination. The study gave 300 ug of mutant IDH1 20-mer peptide per vaccine dose, with topical imiquimod. Germline trimming cut 5 bases from V and 0 bases from J; bases unmatched to any gene: 11. The CDR3 consists of 17 residues. Germline assignment: CDR1 SGHVS and CDR2 FQNEAQ. Assay: immunoSEQ multiplex PCR; the TCRdb copy retains only in-frame clones and omits some. The sample yields about 130,000 clones, around 77% seen once. With respect to this clone: Its antigen is not identified.

The chain is built from TRBV7-8 and TRBJ2-5, with 8 bases identical to TRBD1. The TCR sequence derives from a man aged 35 to 55 with glioma. Sequences were derived from PBMCs, sampled from a glioma patient whose treatment included an IDH1 peptide vaccine. CDR3 bases: TGTGCCAGCAGCCAAGGGGTACAGGGGGATTACCAAGAGACCCAGTACTTC. This sequence encodes CASSQGVQGDYQETQYF.